This is a list of T cell receptor beta chains from one sample in a study of PD-L1 blockade in urothelial cancer. The protocol was immunoSEQ multiplex PCR, while the TCRdb copy is restricted to in-frame clones and leaves out a portion. The sample lists 50,000 or so clones, 60% to 80% occurring once. The sample consisted of PBMCs, taken around atezolizumab (anti-PD-L1) treatment. These receptors all come from a man aged 70 or older with urothelial cancer. The CDR3 runs from the conserved cysteine through the conserved F or W. The D gene is left open where the match is weak. Rows give clone size only sometimes, using once, few, many, or a class for an expanded clone.

TRBJ1-1 | . | TRBD1 | 14 | TRBV2 | CASTGQGSNTEAFF | TGTGCCAGCACAGGACAGGGATCGAACACTGAAGCTTTCTTT
TRBJ2-1 | . | . | 16 | TRBV7-8 | CASSSYRASSYNEQFF | TGTGCCAGCAGCTCCTACAGGGCCAGCTCCTACAATGAGCAGTTCTTC
TRBJ1-5 | . | TRBD1 | 14 | TRBV11-2 | CASSEGTVNQPQHF | TGTGCCAGCAGCGAAGGGACAGTAAATCAGCCCCAGCATTTT
TRBJ2-5 | few | TRBD2 | 16 | TRBV5-1 | CASSLGTNTVQETQYF | TGCGCCAGCAGCCTCGGGACTAATACCGTCCAAGAGACCCAGTACTTC
TRBJ1-4 | . | . | 16 | TRBV5-1 | CASSLVSGGSGEKLFF | TGCGCCAGCAGCTTGGTTAGCGGGGGATCGGGGGAAAAACTGTTTTTT
TRBJ1-1 | . | TRBD1 | 18 | TRBV10-1 | CASSESSLRTGPRTEAFF | TGCGCCAGCAGTGAGTCGAGCTTAAGGACAGGGCCCCGCACTGAAGCTTTCTTT
TRBJ1-1 | . | TRBD1 | 18 | TRBV7-8 | CASSFKRRSGTENTEAFF | TGTGCCAGCAGCTTTAAAAGACGTTCAGGGACAGAGAACACTGAAGCTTTCTTT
TRBJ2-1 | . | TRBD1 | 14 | TRBV14 | CASSPRTGHNEQFF | TGTGCCAGCAGCCCCCGGACAGGGCACAATGAGCAGTTCTTC
TRBJ2-7 | . | . | 14 | TRBV18 | CASNSGGTSYEQYF | TGTGCCTCGAACTCGGGGGGCACCTCCTACGAGCAGTACTTC
TRBJ2-6 | . | TRBD2 | 18 | TRBV27 | CASSLAGGGYSGANVLTF | TGTGCCAGCAGTCTAGCGGGGGGAGGTTATTCTGGGGCCAACGTCCTGACTTTC
TRBJ2-3 | . | . | 13 | TRBV7-3 | CASGGGGTDTQYF | TGTGCCAGCGGAGGGGGCGGCACAGATACGCAGTATTTT
TRBJ2-3 | . | TRBD1 | 17 | TRBV5-1 | CASSLGWTGASTDTQYF | TGCGCCAGCAGCTTGGGGTGGACAGGGGCTAGCACAGATACGCAGTATTTT
TRBJ2-5 | . | TRBD2 | 16 | TRBV7-8 | CASSLASTSGTETQYF | TGTGCCAGCAGCTTAGCGTCGACTAGCGGGACGGAGACCCAGTACTTC
TRBJ2-2 | . | TRBD2 | 16 | TRBV9 | CASSPRTSGSTGELFF | TGTGCCAGCAGCCCCCGGACTAGCGGGAGCACCGGGGAGCTGTTTTTT
TRBJ1-3 | . | . | 13 | TRBV9 | CASSEVRGNTIYF | TGTGCCAGCAGCGAAGTGAGGGGAAACACCATATATTTT
TRBJ1-2 | . | TRBD1 | 17 | TRBV6-1 | CASSDAGTGIALYGYTF | TGTGCCAGCAGTGACGCCGGGACAGGGATAGCCCTCTATGGCTACACCTTC
TRBJ1-4 | . | TRBD1 | 16 | TRBV5-1 | CASSSGQGTTNEKLFF | TGCGCCAGCAGCTCGGGACAGGGAACAACTAATGAAAAACTGTTTTTT
TRBJ2-1 | . | TRBD1 | 16 | TRBV7-6 | CASSSWGQGSHNEQFF | TGTGCCAGCAGCTCCTGGGGACAGGGATCCCACAATGAGCAGTTCTTC
TRBJ1-2 | . | . | 13 | TRBV4-3 | CASSQRVYYGYTF | TGCGCCAGCAGCCAAAGAGTTTACTATGGCTACACCTTC
TRBJ1-2 | . | . | 15 | TRBV27 | CASSLLPGTGYGYTF | TGTGCCAGCAGCCTCCTTCCAGGGACTGGCTATGGCTACACCTTC
TRBJ1-1 | . | TRBD1 | 14 | TRBV7-3 | CASSPGSGGTEAFF | TGTGCCAGCAGCCCAGGGTCAGGGGGCACTGAAGCTTTCTTT
TRBJ2-1 | . | TRBD1 | 16 | TRBV7-3 | CASSTTGASSYNEQFF | TGTGCCAGCAGCACGACAGGGGCCAGCTCCTACAATGAGCAGTTCTTC
TRBJ1-2 | few | . | 14 | TRBV2 | CASRDGAGLGGYTF | TGTGCCAGCAGGGACGGCGCGGGATTGGGGGGCTACACCTTC
TRBJ2-7 | . | . | 13 | TRBV7-6 | CASSSGSLYEQYF | TGTGCCAGCAGCTCCGGGTCTCTATACGAGCAGTACTTC
TRBJ2-7 | . | . | 13 | TRBV11-3 | CASSLRGTYEQYF | TGTGCCAGCAGCTTACGGGGAACCTACGAGCAGTACTTC
TRBJ1-2 | . | . | 13 | TRBV11-2 | CASSLTENYGYTF | TGTGCCAGCAGCTTAACAGAGAACTATGGCTACACCTTC
TRBJ1-3 | . | TRBD1 | 13 | TRBV27 | CASSTRTGSTIYF | TGTGCCAGCAGTACACGGACAGGGAGCACCATATATTTT
TRBJ1-4 | . | TRBD1 | 15 | TRBV28 | CASSFTGGGNEKLFF | TGTGCCAGCAGTTTTACAGGGGGAGGTAATGAAAAACTGTTTTTT
TRBJ2-2 | . | . | 13 | TRBV7-2 | CASSNKGTGELFF | TGTGCCAGCAGCAACAAGGGGACCGGGGAGCTGTTTTTT
TRBJ2-7 | medium-sized | TRBD2 | 13 | TRBV7-3 | CASSPSGTGEQYF | TGTGCCAGCAGCCCCAGCGGGACGGGCGAGCAGTACTTC
TRBJ2-1 | few | TRBD2 | 16 | TRBV6-6 | CASTIIAGGVTNEQFF | TGTGCCAGCACCATAATAGCGGGAGGGGTGACCAATGAGCAGTTCTTC
TRBJ1-6 | . | . | 17 | TRBV4-3 | CASSQERWRGADSPLHF | TGCGCCAGCAGCCAAGAACGATGGCGGGGGGCCGATTCACCCCTCCACTTT
TRBJ1-6 | . | . | 14 | TRBV5-6 | CASSLDRSNSPLHF | TGTGCCAGCAGCTTGGACAGAAGTAATTCACCCCTCCACTTT
TRBJ2-5 | . | . | 15 | TRBV28 | CASLPGKEYQETQYF | TGTGCCAGCTTGCCCGGGAAAGAGTACCAAGAGACCCAGTACTTC
TRBJ1-4 | once | . | 17 | TRBV5-4 | CASSSIRPGLGDEKLFF | TGTGCCAGCAGCTCAATAAGGCCGGGACTGGGAGATGAAAAACTGTTTTTT
TRBJ1-4 | . | TRBD1 | 14 | TRBV5-8 | CASSLGTGPGKLFF | TGTGCCAGCAGCTTGGGGACAGGGCCCGGAAAACTGTTTTTT
TRBJ2-3 | few | . | 15 | TRBV5-4 | CASSKEATRIDTQYF | TGTGCCAGCAGCAAGGAGGCTACCAGGATAGATACGCAGTATTTT
TRBJ2-2 | . | TRBD2 | 16 | TRBV25-1 | CASSAGTSGLTGELFF | TGTGCCAGCAGTGCAGGGACTAGCGGGCTCACCGGGGAGCTGTTTTTT
TRBJ1-2 | . | TRBD1 | 14 | TRBV19 | CASSPGQGAKGYTF | TGTGCCAGTAGTCCAGGCCAGGGGGCTAAGGGCTACACCTTC
TRBJ2-3 | . | . | 15 | TRBV5-6 | CASSLVVAVTDTQYF | TGTGCCAGCAGCTTGGTAGTAGCGGTCACAGATACGCAGTATTTT
TRBJ2-7 | . | TRBD1 | 13 | TRBV2 | CATSRDRGYEQYF | TGTGCCACGTCCCGGGACAGGGGCTACGAGCAGTACTTC
TRBJ2-5 | few | TRBD2 | 15 | TRBV19 | CASSTWTSGRETQYF | TGTGCCAGTAGTACCTGGACTAGCGGGAGAGAGACCCAGTACTTC
TRBJ2-3 | . | . | 16 | TRBV7-9 | CASSSKYRLTGDTQYF | TGTGCCAGCAGCTCCAAATACAGGTTAACGGGAGATACGCAGTATTTT
TRBJ1-1 | . | TRBD1 | 13 | TRBV29-1 | CSGRQGMNTEAFF | TGCAGCGGCAGACAGGGTATGAACACTGAAGCTTTCTTT
TRBJ2-5 | . | . | 15 | TRBV7-2 | CASSLDGGTAETQYF | TGTGCCAGCAGCTTAGACGGAGGGACAGCAGAGACCCAGTACTTC
TRBJ2-5 | . | . | 13 | TRBV28 | CASRTRIQETQYF | TGTGCCAGCCGAACCAGGATCCAAGAGACCCAGTACTTC
TRBJ1-4 | once | TRBD1 | 13 | TRBV28 | CASIGQGARKLFF | TGTGCCAGCATAGGACAGGGGGCGAGGAAACTGTTTTTT
TRBJ2-2 | . | . | 13 | TRBV7-3 | CASSRTVTGELFF | TGTGCCAGCAGCCGGACAGTCACCGGGGAGCTGTTTTTT
TRBJ1-1 | . | . | 15 | TRBV9 | CASSAIDSSSSEAFF | TGTGCCAGCAGCGCAATAGACAGCTCGAGCTCTGAAGCTTTCTTT
TRBJ2-7 | . | . | 16 | TRBV5-1 | CASSSTGRGHSYEQYF | TGCGCCAGCAGCTCGACCGGGCGGGGCCACTCCTACGAGCAGTACTTC
TRBJ2-1 | . | . | 14 | TRBV7-2 | CASSLGGRYNEQFF | TGTGCCAGCAGCTTAGGGGGCAGATACAATGAGCAGTTCTTC
TRBJ1-1 | once | . | 13 | TRBV5-1 | CASSLARDTEAFF | TGCGCCAGCAGCTTGGCCAGGGACACTGAAGCTTTCTTT
TRBJ2-5 | . | TRBD1 | 17 | TRBV4-1 | CASSQAPGTGGQETQYF | TGCGCCAGCAGCCAAGCCCCCGGGACAGGGGGCCAAGAGACCCAGTACTTC
TRBJ1-2 | few | TRBD1 | 15 | TRBV28 | CASSEPRTGSYGYTF | TGTGCCAGCAGCGAACCCCGGACAGGGAGCTATGGCTACACCTTC
TRBJ2-5 | . | TRBD1 | 15 | TRBV7-9 | CASSLGRGNQETQYF | TGTGCCAGCAGCTTAGGCAGGGGGAACCAAGAGACCCAGTACTTC
TRBJ2-1 | . | . | 15 | TRBV7-2 | CASSLAVSSYNEQFF | TGTGCCAGCAGCTTAGCTGTGAGCTCCTACAATGAGCAGTTCTTC
TRBJ1-4 | . | . | 12 | TRBV6-5 | CASSAGGEKLFF | TGTGCCAGCAGTGCGGGGGGGGAAAAACTGTTTTTT
TRBJ1-6 | . | . | 15 | TRBV9 | CASSVGGQGNSPLHF | TGTGCCAGCAGCGTAGGTGGGCAGGGAAACTCACCCCTCCACTTT
TRBJ2-7 | . | TRBD2 | 13 | TRBV5-1 | CASSLVAGDEQYF | TGCGCCAGCAGCTTGGTGGCGGGAGACGAGCAGTACTTC